The clone carrying this T cell receptor beta chain was seen many times. Its specificity is unknown. This CDR3 is built from 13 residues. V gave up 3 bases and J gave up 0 bases, with 5 bases separating them. Germline CDR1 SGHTA, CDR2 FQGNSA. This specimen comes from a study of T-cell memory formation after mild COVID-19. Whole-study findings and limits: Shrinking CD4+ clones resided mostly in CM and EM, and CD8+ ones in EMRA. Pre-infection memory showed some responding clones, and this suggested that cross-reactive memory joined.

5'RACE, which relied on constant-segment primers, yielded TCR alpha and TCR beta cDNA libraries carrying sample barcodes and UMIs. Via MiXCR, TCRdb re-called the 5' RACE reads, giving one row per CDR3 protein. The table records under 550,000 distinct CDR3 sequences, roughly 18% of them present only once. The V gene is TRBV7-2, the J gene TRBJ2-5; D ambiguous. The sequence came from a man aged 18 to 30 who had mild COVID-19 (a few samples of this study predate the infection). Cell type and time point are not known. The material sequenced was PBMCs or a T cell subset sorted from them (not recorded which). The CDR3 sequence: CASSLVYQETQYF. In DNA, the CDR3 is TGTGCCAGCAGCTTGGTCTACCAAGAGACCCAGTACTTC.